The sequence of this TCR beta chain was determined in a study of read filtering for tumor transcriptome and immune sequencing. The CDR3 has 16 residues. The V gene lost 1 base and the J gene lost 1 base, with 12 bases spanning the gap. CDR1 and CDR2 from the germline V gene are SEHNR and FQNEAQ (reference sequence). Molecular barcoded adaptors covering alpha/delta and beta/gamma chains were used on about 0.4 ug RNA. Using its own MiXCR run on the reads, TCRdb lists one record per CDR3 protein. The sample has 94,000 or so distinct CDR3 sequences; roughly 12% are singletons. The sequenced sample consisted of a population of CD138-negative cells sorted from bone marrow. This receptor was taken from a donor at least 40 years old with multiple myeloma. V usage is TRBV7-9 and J usage is TRBJ2-3, with a tentative D call TRBD2 (5 bases). This chain's CDR3 is CASSLGLASGTDTQYF. The CDR3 DNA follows: TGTGCCAGCAGCTTAGGGCTAGCTTCGGGCACAGATACGCAGTATTTT.